This T cell receptor beta chain was captured in a study of graft-versus-host responses after intestinal transplantation. This clone has just one count. The germline CDR1 and CDR2 sequences are MNHEY and SVGAGI. The CDR3 extends over 14 amino acids. V was shortened by 4 bases and J by 3 bases, with 9 bases between the two germline ends. Sequencing used immunoSEQ multiplex PCR; TCRdb keeps in-frame clones, though not all of them. The profile shows about 98,000 clones, roughly 82% of them singletons. The chain employs TRBV6-5 and TRBJ1-4; possibly TRBD1 for D (5 bases). The receptor's source is a human patient who received an intestinal transplant, so some T cells may come from the graft donor. The starting material was PBMCs, obtained 255 days after intestinal transplant. CDR3 sequence reads: CASSSGGANEKLFF. In nucleotides, the CDR3 is TGTGCCAGCAGTTCGGGGGGAGCTAATGAAAAACTGTTTTTT.